This T cell receptor beta chain is drawn from a study of preoperative IRX-2 immunotherapy in early breast cancer. V gave up 5 bases and J gave up 4 bases; unmatched junction bases: 3. This CDR3 is 16 amino acids long. Germline CDR1 reads SGHAT; CDR2 reads FQNNGV. Treatment given: preoperative locoregional IRX-2 cytokine immunotherapy. Generated by immunoSEQ multiplex PCR, the TCRdb table keeps only in-frame clones and is missing some. The sample includes around 13,000 clones, approximately 90% of them seen just once. Specimen collection occurred from a patient treated with IRX-2 immunotherapy. This clonotype was sampled from a human donor with breast cancer. The V call is TRBV11-2, the J call TRBJ2-3, with TRBD2 identical over 16 bases. The CDR3 here is CASSLGLAGGSDTQYF. The CDR3 nucleotides read TGTGCCAGCAGCCTGGGACTAGCGGGGGGGTCAGATACGCAGTATTTT.